This T cell receptor beta chain is drawn from a study of cytomegalovirus exposure and HLA in healthy donors. Primers included in the PCR were 60 Vbeta and 13 Jbeta primers. Sequencing used immunoSEQ multiplex PCR; TCRdb keeps in-frame clones, though not all of them. The sample includes 200,000 or so clones, roughly 80% of them seen just once. As concerns this clone: Its antigen is still unknown.

Findings and limits, study-wide: Immune exposure was documented only through CMV serostatus. Later analysis identified a missense DCLRE1C variant that was linked to TCR beta V- and J-gene trimming. The study listed 150 to 200 cytomegalovirus-associated TCR beta chains. The authors later found TCR association rates varying by HLA locus, with DRB1 most and HLA-C fewest.

The V gene's germline CDR1 is SGHRS and CDR2 YFSETQ. This CDR3 is 13 amino acids long. V was shortened by 6 bases and J by 3 bases, with 13 bases between the two germline ends. The chain links TRBV5-1 to TRBJ2-7; D perhaps matches TRBD2 (6 bases). The sequenced material came from PBMCs. This TCR was recovered from a woman aged 45 to 65 in good health and CMV-seropositive. The CDR3 spells CASNLLGGYEQYF. CDR3 sequence (DNA): TGCGCCAGCAACCTCTTGGGGGGCTACGAGCAGTACTTC.